This is a list of T cell receptor beta chains from one sample in a study of T-cell reconstitution after alpha-beta-depleted transplantation in children. Each CDR3 protein gets one entry after TCRdb re-called the PCR reads with MiXCR. The table lists under 250,000 distinct CDR3 sequences, about a sixth of them singletons. The sample here was PBMCs, mostly from graft donor cells, taken 360 days after TCRalphabeta/CD19-depleted stem cell transplant. All receptors come from a male patient under 10 years old who had a stem cell transplant for acute lymphoblastic leukemia, so the T cells may come from the graft donor. Each CDR3 is given with its conserved first and last residue. A D gene is named only where the DNA matches it firmly. Only part of the rows carry a size: once, few, many, or a class if the clone is expanded.

clone_size	v_call	j_call	d_call	cdr3_aa	cdr3_nt
few	TRBV12-3/TRBV12-4	TRBJ2-3	NA	CASSQVDTQYF	TGTGCCAGCAGCCAGGTGGATACGCAGTATTTT
many	TRBV5-1	TRBJ2-3	TRBD1	CARQVTGDTDTQYF	TGCGCCAGGCAAGTGACAGGGGACACAGATACGCAGTATTTT
NA	TRBV6-1	TRBJ2-5	TRBD1	CASSNSGQGEKETQYF	TGTGCCAGCAGCAATTCCGGACAGGGTGAGAAAGAGACCCAGTACTTC
few	TRBV27	TRBJ2-7	NA	CASSFSGIYEQYF	TGTGCCAGCAGTTTCTCCGGTATCTACGAGCAGTACTTC
many	TRBV5-1	TRBJ1-1	NA	CASSLGRGGYTEAFF	TGCGCCAGCAGCTTGGGGAGGGGGGGGTACACTGAAGCTTTCTTT
NA	TRBV5-1	TRBJ2-2	NA	CASSLVQGGTGELFF	TGCGCCAGCAGCTTGGTGCAGGGTGGAACCGGGGAGCTGTTTTTT
NA	TRBV27	TRBJ2-3	NA	CASSLFSGGDTQYF	TGTGCCAGCAGTTTATTCTCCGGGGGAGATACGCAGTATTTT
NA	TRBV20-1	TRBJ2-7	NA	CSEQGRSYEQYF	TGCAGTGAACAGGGGAGGTCCTACGAGCAGTACTTC
NA	TRBV7-2	TRBJ1-1	NA	CASRPIQGGDTEAFF	TGTGCCAGCAGACCAATCCAGGGAGGGGACACTGAAGCTTTCTTT
NA	TRBV25-1	TRBJ2-7	NA	CASSMGFSYEQYF	TGTGCCAGCAGTATGGGGTTCTCCTACGAGCAGTACTTC
NA	TRBV15	TRBJ2-7	NA	CATSRATSEQYF	TGTGCCACCAGCAGAGCTACATCCGAGCAGTACTTC
NA	TRBV20-1	TRBJ2-1	TRBD1	CSASKPGQGNEQFF	TGCAGTGCTTCTAAACCGGGACAGGGGAATGAGCAGTTCTTC
NA	TRBV20-1	TRBJ2-7	NA	CSAGKGKSVVDEQYF	TGCAGTGCTGGGAAAGGGAAGTCGGTTGTCGACGAGCAGTACTTC
NA	TRBV10-3	TRBJ1-2	TRBD1	CAISESRQGANGYTF	TGTGCCATCAGTGAGTCCAGACAGGGGGCTAATGGCTACACCTTC